This TCR beta chain was profiled in a study of T cells in Graves' hyperthyroidism and ophthalmopathy. At the level of the study: Peripheral blood was secured at the point of initial diagnosis, before any treatment.

Amplification targeted TCR beta CDR3 regions from RNA transcripts. First-round RT-PCR of the TCR CDR3 relied on the HTBI primer set. Using its own MiXCR run on the multiplex PCR reads, TCRdb lists one record per CDR3 protein. Of roughly 250,000 distinct CDR3 sequences in the sample, more than 12% were seen once. Initially, at the first diagnosis of hyperthyroidism and before any ophthalmopathy symptoms, blood was sampled. Study-wide findings and caveats: Among clonotypes expanded in thyroid above 0.001, most were also found in blood. Ophthalmopathy and stable hyperthyroidism were told apart by a 13 V-J model.

The sample holds many counts of this clonotype. Its antigen is not known. The CDR3 contains 22 residues. Germline V gene data show CDR1 as SGHRS and CDR2 as YFSETQ. J was trimmed by 0 bases and V by 0 bases; bases with no gene match: 16. Sequenced: blood. This chain uses TRBV5-1 with TRBJ2-3, with 13 nucleotides matching TRBD2. The source is a woman between 40 and 50 years old with Graves' hyperthyroidism that later progressed to Graves' ophthalmopathy. The CDR3 reads CASSLVYPVGPGLAGSTDTQYF. CDR3 coding DNA: TGCGCCAGCAGCTTGGTTTACCCGGTGGGTCCGGGACTAGCGGGGAGCACAGATACGCAGTATTTT.